This T cell receptor beta chain was captured by sequencing in a study of blood T cell repertoires in COVID-19. The germline V and J ends were trimmed by 5 bases and 6 bases, with 10 bases remaining between them. Germline V CDR1 and CDR2: MDHEN, SYDVKM. CDR3 length equals 12 residues. Sequencing was performed with immunoSEQ multiplex PCR; in TCRdb, only in-frame clones are kept and a portion is missing. The sample yields about 260,000 clones, approximately 86% seen once. The chain couples TRBV28 to TRBJ1-2; D is perhaps TRBD1 (6 bases). The sequenced material came from peripheral blood. The TCR originated in a man between 18 and 35 years old with active or convalescent COVID-19. CDR3 coding DNA: TGTGCCAGCAGTCTAGCAGGGGATGGCTACACCTTC. Its translation: CASSLAGDGYTF.